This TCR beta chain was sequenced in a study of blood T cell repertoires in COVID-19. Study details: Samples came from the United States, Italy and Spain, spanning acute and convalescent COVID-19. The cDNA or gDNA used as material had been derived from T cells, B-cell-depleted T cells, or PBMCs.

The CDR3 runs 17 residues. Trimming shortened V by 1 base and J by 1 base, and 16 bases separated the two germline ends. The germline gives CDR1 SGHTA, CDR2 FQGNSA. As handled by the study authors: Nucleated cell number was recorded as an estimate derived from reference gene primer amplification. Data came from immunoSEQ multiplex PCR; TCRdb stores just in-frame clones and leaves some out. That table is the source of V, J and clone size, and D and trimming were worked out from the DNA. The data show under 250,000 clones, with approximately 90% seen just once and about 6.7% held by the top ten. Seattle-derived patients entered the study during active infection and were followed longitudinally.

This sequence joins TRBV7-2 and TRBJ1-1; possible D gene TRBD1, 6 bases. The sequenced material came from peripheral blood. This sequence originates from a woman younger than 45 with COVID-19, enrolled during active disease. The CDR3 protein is CASSLDPLIGGNTEAFF. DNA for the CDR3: TGTGCCAGCAGCTTAGACCCTCTTATAGGGGGGAACACTGAAGCTTTCTTT.